Listed here are 5 T cell receptor beta chains from one sample, sequenced in a study of graft-versus-host responses after intestinal transplantation. These receptors lack a known antigen. Libraries were prepared by immunoSEQ multiplex PCR; TCRdb keeps only in-frame clonotypes and omits some of them. Of about 50,000 clones in the sample, around 90% were seen once. The material sequenced was unstimulated CD4+ T cells sorted from spleen or lymph node cells, taken before transplant. The receptors shown here come from a human donor who was the organ donor for an intestinal transplant.

Concerning this clone itself: The junction and the germline gene differ at one end; a read error may be behind it. The J gene is TRBJ2-5, the V gene TRBV7-7; the match to TRBD1 covers 10 bases. CDR1 SSHAT and CDR2 FNYEAQ come from the germline V gene (reference sequence). The CDR3 loop spans 15 amino acids. The CDR3 DNA reads TGTGCTAGCAGCCCTCGTGGGACAGGGGTAGAGACCCAGTACTTC. Its protein is CASSPRGTGVETQYF.

The V and J genes are TRBV29-1 and TRBJ2-1; D is possibly TRBD2 (6 bases). V dropped 7 bases and J dropped 4 bases, with 14 bases sitting between them. Germline lookup yields CDR1 SQVTM and CDR2 ANQGSEA. CDR3 length equals 13 residues. In nucleotides, the CDR3 is TGCAGCGCTCCGGGACTCTCTTACAATGAGCAGTTCTTC. This gives the protein CSAPGLSYNEQFF.

J is TRBJ2-5 and V is TRBV28, with D possibly being TRBD2 (5 bases). The CDR3 covers 13 residues. V was cut by 2 bases and J by 6 bases, with 10 bases left in between. In germline, CDR1 is MDHEN, CDR2 SYDVKM. CDR3 nucleotides: TGTGCCAGCAGTTTACGGGGTAGGAAGACCCAGTACTTC. This encodes CASSLRGRKTQYF.

The chain carries TRBV7-2 and TRBJ2-1; 7 bases are a match to TRBD2. The trim removed 6 bases at V and 9 bases at J, leaving 26 bases unmatched. Germline V CDR1 and CDR2: SGHTA, FQGNSA. There are 19 residues in the CDR3. CDR3 protein: CASSSRPRPGTTIIVEQFF. DNA of the CDR3: TGTGCCAGCAGTTCTCGTCCTCGTCCCGGGACTACAATTATTGTTGAGCAGTTCTTC.

This clone turned up a few times. The J gene is TRBJ2-7, the V gene TRBV2; D tentatively fits TRBD1 or TRBD2 (5 bases each). In germline, CDR1 is SNHLY, CDR2 FYNNEI. V lost 7 bases and J lost 3, with 13 bases in between. The CDR3 extends over 13 amino acids. This CDR3 reads CASNSGPLYEQYF. In DNA form, the CDR3 reads TGTGCCAGCAACTCGGGGCCACTCTACGAGCAGTACTTC.